One and the same sample provided the 18 T cell receptor beta chains below, sequenced in a study of T cells in Graves' hyperthyroidism and ophthalmopathy. Amplification of TCR beta CDR3 regions used RNA as the template. The HTBI primer set drove a first-round RT-PCR of the TCR CDR3. TCRdb called the multiplex PCR reads again in MiXCR, with one record for every CDR3 protein. The sample lists fewer than 750,000 distinct CDR3 sequences, about 14% occurring once. Specimen: blood. These receptors all stem from a woman aged 50 to 65 with Graves' ophthalmopathy.

The table lists this clonotype with many counts. This rearrangement joins TRBV18 to TRBJ1-4; 9 nucleotides align to TRBD1. Germline CDR1 is KGHSH and CDR2 is LQKENI. The CDR3 is 14 amino acids. V trimming: 4 bases; J trimming: 5 bases; junction bases outside the gene matches: 2. The CDR3 DNA reads as TGTGCCAGCTCACGGGACAGGGTGAATGAAAAACTGTTTTTT. Translating gives CASSRDRVNEKLFF.

This clonotype was observed many times. The chain combines TRBV7-2 with TRBJ2-5; D might be TRBD2 (6 bases). The germline CDR1 and CDR2 sequences are SGHTA and FQGNSA. The CDR3 covers 14 residues. Deletions cut 1 base from V and 1 base from J, with 7 bases between. The CDR3 reads CASSLDSGQETQYF. DNA of the CDR3: TGTGCCAGCAGCTTAGATAGCGGCCAAGAGACCCAGTACTTC.

This clonotype was seen many times. The V and J genes are TRBV5-5 and TRBJ2-7, with D perhaps matching TRBD1 or TRBD2 (6 bases each). CDR1 and CDR2 from the germline V gene are SGHKS and YYEKEE (reference sequence). Trimming stripped 4 bases from V and 4 bases from J, with 24 bases between. The CDR3 runs to 17 residues. This CDR3 is CASSTGKVFRGDYEQYF. The CDR3 region has the DNA TGTGCCAGCAGCACCGGAAAGGTGTTTAGGGGGGATTACGAGCAGTACTTC.

This clonotype was detected many times. The J gene is TRBJ2-5, the V gene TRBV11-2; 9 bases map to TRBD2. This CDR3 region has 14 residues. Per germline, CDR1 SGHAT and CDR2 FQNNGV. The V gene end was trimmed by 1 base and the J gene end by 7 bases; junction bases not matched to a gene: 4. The CDR3 sequence is CASSLVSGRRTQYF. In nucleotides, the CDR3 is TGTGCCAGCAGCTTAGTTAGCGGGAGACGGACCCAGTACTTC.

Remarks on this clonotype: Being one base from a much bigger clone, this may be a read error. V and J are TRBV4-3 and TRBJ2-5, with 8 bases lining up with TRBD1. The CDR3 totals 15 residues. CDR1 and CDR2 (germline): LGHNA, YSLEER. This CDR3 reads CTSSPRDRRGETQYF. The CDR3 DNA reads as TGCACCAGCAGCCCGAGGGACAGGAGAGGGGAGACCCAGTACTTC.

This clonotype showed up many times. This rearrangement joins TRBV28 to TRBJ1-2; D remains unclear. Trimming cost V 5 bases and J 4 bases, with 11 bases left between them. The CDR3 spans 13 residues. Germline V lookup: CDR1 MDHEN, CDR2 SYDVKM. This CDR3 is CASSQDTSYGYTF. The CDR3 DNA is TGTGCCAGCAGTCAAGACACCTCCTATGGCTACACCTTC.

This clonotype was counted at least ten times. The chain carries TRBV7-2 and TRBJ2-1; 9 bases are shared with TRBD2. After removal of 3 bases from V and 10 bases from J, the junction contained 13 bases not matched to a gene. CDR1 is SGHTA and CDR2 is FQGNSA in the germline V gene. The CDR3 consists of 16 residues. In DNA, the CDR3 is TGTGCCAGCAGCTTTAAGGGGTCCGGGACTAGCATCGAGCAGTTCTTC. This encodes CASSFKGSGTSIEQFF.

CDR3 in DNA: TGTGCCAGCAGCAGGGGTCACGGCTACACCTTC. As protein: CASSRGHGYTF. This rearrangement joins TRBV7-9 to TRBJ1-2, with a weak D call TRBD1 (5 bases). The V and J ends lost 5 bases and 8 bases respectively, with 9 bases between them. Looked up from germline, CDR1 is SEHNR and CDR2 is FQNEAQ (reference sequence). This CDR3 is built from 11 residues.

In its sample, this clonotype was seen a few times. CDR3 region: CASSFSNLGPSGANVLTF. As DNA, the CDR3 is TGTGCCAGCAGCTTTAGTAACCTAGGCCCCTCTGGGGCCAACGTCCTGACTTTC. The chain links TRBV7-9 to TRBJ2-6; D remains ambiguous. Germline-derived CDR1 and CDR2 are SEHNR and FQNEAQ (reference sequence). The CDR3 runs 18 residues. V lost 3 bases and J lost 0, with 15 bases in between.

This clonotype was picked up many times. The chain combines TRBV30 with TRBJ2-7, with D perhaps TRBD2 (6 bases). Germline lookup yields CDR1 GTSNPN and CDR2 SVGIG (reference sequence). This CDR3 spans 14 amino acids. Deletions cut 0 bases from V and 3 bases from J, with 12 bases between. CDR3 residues: CAWSVWSGDYEQYF. DNA of the CDR3: TGTGCCTGGAGTGTATGGTCGGGAGACTACGAGCAGTACTTC.

This clonotype was seen at least ten times. The chain recombines TRBV5-8 with TRBJ1-4; weak D call: TRBD1 (6 bases). The germline V gene encodes CDR1 SGHTS and CDR2 YDEGEE. The V end lost 4 bases, the J end lost 5 bases, and 12 bases lay between the germline ends. The CDR3 has 14 amino acids. Here the CDR3 reads CASSLQGLNEKLFF. Here the CDR3 DNA reads TGTGCCAGCAGCCTACAGGGCTTAAATGAAAAACTGTTTTTT. Looking up the rest from reference TRBV5-8 and TRBJ1-4 gives the full variable domain: EAGVTQSPTHLIKTRGQQATLRCSPISGHTSVYWYQQALGLGLQFLLWYDEGEERNRGNFPPRFSGRQFPNYSSELNVNALELEDSALYLCASSLQGLNEKLFFGSGTQLSVL.

This clonotype was observed many times. The rearrangement uses TRBV18 and TRBJ1-1; D is possibly TRBD1 (6 bases). Germline CDR1 reads KGHSH; CDR2 reads LQKENI. V shed 5 bases and J shed 2 bases, with 12 bases lying between them. This CDR3 has 14 amino acids. The CDR3 DNA reads TGTGCCAGCTCAACAATACAGGGTAACACTGAAGCTTTCTTT. This translates into CASSTIQGNTEAFF.

This chain links TRBV6-2 or TRBV6-3 with TRBJ2-1; no reliable D call. This CDR3 is built from 12 residues. Germline values: CDR1 MNHEY, CDR2 SVGEGT. The ends were cut back, 9 bases at V and 6 bases at J, with 12 bases in the middle. In DNA, the CDR3 is TGTGCCAGTGCCCCTAGGTCCAATGAGCAGTTCTTC. The encoded protein is CASAPRSNEQFF.

The chain links TRBV24-1 to TRBJ1-5; TRBD1 is a possible D gene (6 bases). The CDR3 contains 13 residues. Germline assignment: CDR1 KGHDR and CDR2 SFDVKD. Trimming removed 12 bases at V and 5 bases at J, with 16 bases between. The CDR3 spells CAAQQGSDQPQHF. The CDR3 bases are TGTGCCGCCCAACAGGGTTCGGATCAGCCCCAGCATTTT.

This clonotype has ten or more counts. This chain uses TRBV18 with TRBJ1-1; D not certain. V was shortened by 6 bases and J by 4 bases, with 6 bases between the two germline ends. The germline V gene has CDR1 KGHSH and CDR2 LQKENI. CDR3 length: 11 residues. CDR3 residues: CASSGTTEAFF. As DNA, the CDR3 is TGTGCCAGCTCCGGCACCACTGAAGCTTTCTTT.

This clonotype was seen a handful of times. This chain's CDR3 is CSAEVTSGSSVNEQFF. Written as DNA, the CDR3 is TGCAGTGCCGAGGTAACTAGCGGGAGTTCTGTCAATGAGCAGTTCTTC. J is TRBJ2-1 and V is TRBV20-1; TRBD2 aligns across 11 bases. Germline trimming cut 6 bases from V and 6 bases from J; bases unmatched to any gene: 13. This CDR3 is built from 16 residues. Germline CDR1 and CDR2: DFQATT and SNEGSKA (reference sequence).

In this sample, this clonotype turned up many times. The V and J genes are TRBV6-1 and TRBJ2-5; D gene unclear. The CDR3 covers 15 residues. Germline CDR1 reads MNHNS; CDR2 reads SASEGT. V lost 5 bases to trimming and J lost 5 bases, with 18 bases between them. The CDR3 is CASSPTMTGWETQYF. CDR3 nucleotide sequence: TGTGCCAGCAGTCCGACGATGACTGGGTGGGAGACCCAGTACTTC.

This clonotype was counted only a few times. The chain combines TRBV12-3 or TRBV12-4 with TRBJ2-7, with TRBD2 matching 15 bases. This CDR3 has 18 residues. The J segment lost 0 bases and the V segment lost 4 bases, leaving 7 bases of the junction unmatched. CDR3 DNA sequence: TGTGCCAGCAGTTCCCCGGGACTAGCGGGAGGCTCCTCCTACGAGCAGTACTTC. Translation gives CASSSPGLAGGSSYEQYF.